These T cell receptor beta chains were read from a single sample in a study of identical twins. Via MiXCR, TCRdb re-called the 5' RACE reads, giving one row per CDR3 protein. There are roughly 250,000 distinct CDR3 sequences in the sample; over 12% occur only once, and approximately 9.3% lies in the top ten. Sequencing was done on a sample of memory (CD45RO+) T cells sorted from blood. Receptor source: a woman aged 18-29 years in good health. Each CDR3 is given with its conserved first and last residue. The D gene is left open where the match is weak. For some rows the clone size is stated as once, few or many, or as a class when expanded; others skip it.

.,few,TRBJ2-1,TRBV10-1,CASMGSDGITNEQFF,TGCGCCAGCATGGGTAGCGACGGGATAACGAATGAGCAGTTCTTC
.,few,TRBJ2-7,TRBV7-9,CASSIGQRLYEQYF,TGTGCCAGCAGCATCGGACAGCGACTCTACGAGCAGTACTTC
.,few,TRBJ1-1,TRBV9,CASSVGEGRAFF,TGTGCCAGCAGCGTAGGGGAGGGTAGAGCTTTCTTT
.,.,TRBJ1-2,TRBV5-5,CASSYTIYGYTF,TGTGCCAGCAGTTACACAATCTATGGCTACACCTTC
TRBD1,many,TRBJ2-5,TRBV29-1,CSALDRGETQYF,TGCAGCGCCCTGGACAGGGGAGAGACCCAGTACTTC
.,few,TRBJ2-3,TRBV3-1,CASSQVIGGDTQYF,TGTGCCAGCAGCCAAGTGATTGGGGGAGATACGCAGTATTTT
TRBD1,.,TRBJ1-4,TRBV20-1,CSAAYRGLEEKLFF,TGCAGTGCTGCTTACAGGGGGCTGGAGGAAAAACTGTTTTTT
.,.,TRBJ1-1,TRBV15,CATSSFGDTEAFF,TGTGCCACCAGCAGCTTCGGAGATACTGAAGCTTTCTTT
.,many,TRBJ2-1,TRBV20-1,CSARQQGGNEQFF,TGCAGTGCTAGGCAACAGGGTGGGAATGAGCAGTTCTTC
.,few,TRBJ2-1,TRBV21-1,CASSKVRGRGGHNEQFF,TGTGCCAGCAGCAAAGTGAGGGGCAGGGGTGGCCACAATGAGCAGTTCTTC
TRBD2,.,TRBJ2-1,TRBV29-1,CSVGRRDYYNEQFF,TGCAGCGTTGGCCGAAGGGACTATTACAATGAGCAGTTCTTC
TRBD1,.,TRBJ1-2,TRBV6-5,CASSYSGTGFGGYTF,TGTGCCAGCAGTTACTCGGGGACAGGTTTCGGTGGCTACACCTTC
.,few,TRBJ1-6,TRBV20-1,CSAREGNSPLHF,TGCAGTGCTAGAGAAGGGAATTCACCCCTCCACTTT
.,once,TRBJ1-4,TRBV5-1,CASSPDYDEKLFF,TGCGCCAGCAGCCCGGATTATGATGAAAAACTGTTTTTT
.,few,TRBJ2-1,TRBV2,CASRGGTGVRQFF,TGTGCCAGCAGAGGGGGGACCGGGGTGCGGCAGTTCTTC
.,few,TRBJ1-5,TRBV5-6,CASSLGRTQPQHF,TGTGCCAGCAGCTTGGGACGTACTCAGCCCCAGCATTTT